These 25 T cell receptor beta chains share one sample of origin, sequenced in a study of beta chain features in type 1 diabetes. The investigators reverse transcribed all of the isolated RNA, so they sequenced expressed TCRB transcripts. Repertoires were generated with immunoSEQ multiplex PCR, while TCRdb's copy carries only in-frame clones and drops some. The sample shows nearly 250,000 clones, 68% of them seen only once. The sequenced material came from naive CD4+ T cells from blood. Every receptor here comes from a man aged 30 to 39 in good health.

J is TRBJ1-1 and V is TRBV29-1; TRBD1 aligns across 7 bases. The V gene end was trimmed by 6 bases and the J gene end by 5 bases; junction bases not matched to a gene: 6. Germline CDR1 reads SQVTM; CDR2 reads ANQGSEA. The CDR3 runs 12 residues. CDR3 nucleotides: TGCAGCGTAGCCCGGGACAGTACTGAAGCTTTCTTT. Protein sequence: CSVARDSTEAFF. The full variable domain, completed using reference TRBV29-1 and TRBJ1-1, is SAVISQKPSRDICQRGTSLTIQCQVDSQVTMMFWYRQQPGQSLTLIATANQGSEATYESGFVIDKFPISRPNLTFSTLTVSNMSPEDSSIYLCSVARDSTEAFFGQGTRLTVV.

The chain joins TRBV10-3 to TRBJ2-3; D ambiguous. Germline V CDR1 and CDR2: ENHRY, SYGVKD. The CDR3 is 15 residues long. V was clipped by 3 bases and J by 2 bases, with 12 bases between them. The chain's CDR3 is CAISDPNGNTDTQYF. CDR3 coding DNA: TGTGCCATCAGTGACCCAAATGGGAACACAGATACGCAGTATTTT.

V gene TRBV30 combines with J gene TRBJ2-7; 10 nucleotides agree with TRBD2. Germline CDR1 and CDR2: GTSNPN and SVGIG (reference sequence). Germline trimming cut 5 bases from V and 3 bases from J; bases unmatched to any gene: 7. The CDR3 contains 14 residues. The CDR3 region is CAWGAGTSVYEQYF. The DNA for the CDR3 is TGTGCCTGGGGAGCCGGGACTAGCGTCTACGAGCAGTACTTC.

The J gene is TRBJ2-7, the V gene TRBV7-9; TRBD2 matches at 10 bases. Trimming removed 5 bases from V and 1 base from J; junction bases left unmatched: 8. Germline values: CDR1 SEHNR, CDR2 FQNEAQ (reference sequence). The CDR3 consists of 16 residues. The CDR3 reads CASSTQGTSASYEQYF. The CDR3 DNA sequence: TGTGCCAGCAGCACACAGGGGACTAGCGCATCCTACGAGCAGTACTTC. The whole variable domain, remainder taken from reference TRBV7-9 and TRBJ2-7, is DTGVSQNPRHKITKRGQNVTFRCDPISEHNRLYWYRQTLGQGPEFLTYFQNEAQLEKSRLLSDRFSAERPKGSFSTLEIQRTEQGDSAMYLCASSTQGTSASYEQYFGPGTRLTVT.

The chain uses TRBV29-1 and TRBJ2-2; no definite D call. Germline CDR1 and CDR2: SQVTM and ANQGSEA. The CDR3 is 13 amino acids. The V and J ends lost 3 bases and 1 base respectively, with 6 bases between them. The CDR3 DNA is TGCAGCGTTGATGTCGGGAACACCGGGGAGCTGTTTTTT. Amino acid sequence: CSVDVGNTGELFF.

The chain has TRBV30 and TRBJ2-5, with TRBD1 as a possible D gene (6 bases). The CDR3 runs to 13 residues. From germline, CDR1 is GTSNPN and CDR2 SVGIG (reference sequence). Trimming cost V 2 bases and J 3 bases, with 10 bases left between them. The CDR3 spells CAWSSGTKETQYF. For the CDR3, the DNA is TGTGCCTGGAGTTCCGGGACAAAAGAGACCCAGTACTTC.

Only one count was recorded for this clone. The J gene is TRBJ2-3, the V gene TRBV25-1; D uncertain. V gave up 0 bases and J gave up 2 bases, with 6 bases separating them. This CDR3 contains 14 residues. The germline V gene has CDR1 MGHDK and CDR2 SYGVNS. This CDR3 reads CASSEYPSTDTQYF. CDR3 bases: TGTGCCAGCAGTGAATATCCCTCCACAGATACGCAGTATTTT.

Only a few counts were recorded for this clone. The chain combines TRBV30 with TRBJ1-2; TRBD1 aligns across 8 bases. Unmatched junction bases numbered 7, after V lost 3 bases and J lost 4 bases. The CDR3 spans 14 residues. CDR1 and CDR2 from the germline V gene are GTSNPN and SVGIG (reference sequence). CDR3 loop: CAWSLLTGVYGYTF. DNA for the CDR3: TGTGCCTGGAGCCTCTTGACAGGGGTCTATGGCTACACCTTC.

The rearrangement links TRBV30 to TRBJ1-5; D is unclear. Per germline, CDR1 GTSNPN and CDR2 SVGIG (reference sequence). This CDR3 is 14 amino acids long. With 2 bases removed from V and 0 bases from J, the gap between germline ends came to 8 bases. The CDR3 protein is CAWSRSYSNQPQHF. In nucleotides, the CDR3 is TGTGCCTGGAGTCGCAGTTATAGCAATCAGCCCCAGCATTTT.

This rearrangement joins TRBV10-3 to TRBJ1-1, with unresolved D. The CDR3 spans 13 residues. V was cut by 3 bases and J by 4 bases, with 9 bases left in between. From germline, CDR1 is ENHRY and CDR2 SYGVKD. The CDR3 DNA is TGTGCCATCAGTGATGGGAAAGCCACTGAAGCTTTCTTT. It codes for CAISDGKATEAFF.

This clone was recorded only once. The chain joins TRBV7-9 to TRBJ2-2; perhaps TRBD1 as D (6 bases). This CDR3 has 16 amino acids. CDR1 is SEHNR, CDR2 FQNEAQ, per germline (reference sequence). Trimming cost V 2 bases and J 1 base, with 11 bases left between them. The CDR3: CASSLSPRGNTGELFF. CDR3 DNA: TGTGCCAGCAGCTTATCCCCCAGGGGGAACACCGGGGAGCTGTTTTTT.

The V and J genes are TRBV21-1 and TRBJ2-5; the table calls TRBD2, which could not be checked here. TRBV21-1 is noted as a pseudogene. The CDR3 covers 12 residues. In DNA form, the CDR3 reads TGTGCCAGCGGAAAGGAGTTAGGGACCCAGTACTTC. This codes for CASGKELGTQYF.

The J gene is TRBJ2-4, the V gene TRBV19; D is unclear. The CDR3 has 13 residues. The V gene lost 4 bases and the J gene lost 9 bases, with 13 bases spanning the gap. Germline-derived CDR1 and CDR2 are LNHDA and SQIVND (reference sequence). The CDR3 here is CASSKTTDIIQYF. CDR3 sequence (DNA): TGTGCCAGTAGTAAAACTACAGATATCATTCAGTACTTC.

The chain couples TRBV7-8 to TRBJ2-7, with TRBD2 as a possible D gene (5 bases). CDR3 length: 15 amino acids. V lost 7 bases, J lost 2 bases, and 18 bases lay in between. Germline V CDR1 and CDR2: SGHVS, FQNEAQ. CDR3 sequence: CASTPGAAATYEQYF. The CDR3 DNA reads as TGTGCCAGCACTCCAGGAGCGGCAGCAACCTACGAGCAGTACTTC. Filled out from reference TRBV7-8 and TRBJ2-7, the complete variable domain reads GAGVSQSPRYKVAKRGQDVALRCDPISGHVSLFWYQQALGQGPEFLTYFQNEAQLDKSGLPSDRFFAERPEGSVSTLKIQRTQQEDSAVYLCASTPGAAATYEQYFGPGTRLTVT.

This chain connects TRBV30 to TRBJ1-2, with D uncertain. The CDR3 contains 13 residues. Trimming pared 1 base from V and 2 bases from J, leaving 8 bases between. In germline, CDR1 is GTSNPN, CDR2 SVGIG (reference sequence). The CDR3 here is CAWSATLNYGYTF. The CDR3 DNA reads TGTGCCTGGAGTGCTACACTGAACTATGGCTACACCTTC.

The table lists this clone with a few counts. CDR3 region: CAWDGQAGANVLTF. CDR3 nucleotide sequence: TGTGCCTGGGACGGACAGGCCGGGGCCAACGTCCTGACTTTC. This chain uses TRBV30 with TRBJ2-6, with TRBD1 matching over 7 bases. CDR3 size: 14 residues. V was clipped by 5 bases and J by 4 bases; unmatched bases: 5. Germline V lookup: CDR1 GTSNPN, CDR2 SVGIG (reference sequence).

V and J are TRBV7-9 and TRBJ2-7; 7 bases match TRBD1. Germline CDR1 is SEHNR and CDR2 is FQNEAQ (reference sequence). The CDR3 is 16 amino acids. V was clipped by 1 base and J by 2 bases; unmatched bases: 8. The chain's CDR3 is CASSLDGQVKTYEQYF. The CDR3 DNA reads TGTGCCAGCAGCTTAGACGGACAGGTAAAAACCTACGAGCAGTACTTC.

The gene calls are TRBV30 and TRBJ1-2; a possible D gene is TRBD1 (6 bases). CDR1 GTSNPN and CDR2 SVGIG come from the germline V gene (reference sequence). The CDR3 totals 14 residues. Trimming removed 6 bases at V and 0 bases at J, with 14 bases between. CDR3 bases: TGTGCCTGTCACCGGGACAAGACTAACTATGGCTACACCTTC. This gives the protein CACHRDKTNYGYTF.

The V gene is TRBV30, the J gene TRBJ2-3; 12 positions match TRBD2. The CDR3 is made up of 17 amino acids. Germline trimming cut 1 base from V and 4 bases from J; bases unmatched to any gene: 9. Germline lookup yields CDR1 GTSNPN and CDR2 SVGIG (reference sequence). The CDR3 bases are TGTGCCTGGAGTGGAAAGGCCCTAGCGGGAGGGCCAGATACGCAGTATTTT. It translates to CAWSGKALAGGPDTQYF.

The CDR3 coding sequence is TGTGCCAGCAGCTCTCTATGGGCGGGACAGTTCTTC. The encoded protein is CASSSLWAGQFF. The rearrangement uses TRBV7-2 and TRBJ2-1, with a tentative D call TRBD2 (6 bases). Trimming pared 4 bases from V and 13 bases from J, leaving 14 bases between. The germline CDR1 and CDR2 sequences are SGHTA and FQGNSA. The CDR3 sequence is 12 residues long.

The chain carries TRBV2 and TRBJ2-5; D unclear. Germline values: CDR1 SNHLY, CDR2 FYNNEI. The V end lost 2 bases, the J end lost 2 bases, and 6 bases lay between the germline ends. The CDR3 runs to 13 residues. In nucleotides, the CDR3 is TGTGCCAGCAGTGAAAGGGTACAAGAGACCCAGTACTTC. This encodes CASSERVQETQYF.

This clone was observed a handful of times. This chain joins TRBV30 and TRBJ2-3; TRBD2 aligns across 16 bases. V lost 4 bases, J lost 2 bases, and 24 bases stayed unmatched. Per the germline V gene, CDR1 is GTSNPN and CDR2 is SVGIG (reference sequence). This CDR3 is built from 23 residues. The CDR3 is CAWISSPGPGLAGGPLDTDTQYF. DNA for the CDR3: TGTGCCTGGATTTCGTCTCCGGGGCCGGGACTAGCGGGAGGGCCCTTGGACACAGATACGCAGTATTTT.

J is TRBJ2-5 and V is TRBV29-1; 7 bases line up with TRBD1. The CDR3 extends over 13 amino acids. The germline gives CDR1 SQVTM, CDR2 ANQGSEA. V was pared by 4 bases and J by 4 bases, with 6 bases of the junction left unmatched. As DNA, the CDR3 is TGCAGCGTTGGGGGACAGAGGGGAGAGACCCAGTACTTC. This encodes CSVGGQRGETQYF.

The CDR3 DNA follows: TGTGCCAGCAGCGAACTTGCTGGGGTGGGCTACGAGCAGTACTTC. Its translation is CASSELAGVGYEQYF. The rearrangement uses TRBV2 and TRBJ2-7, with D hard to call. The CDR3 contains 15 residues. CDR1 is SNHLY, CDR2 FYNNEI, per germline. Trimming pared 6 bases from V and 3 bases from J, leaving 18 bases between.

This clone was seen once. The chain uses TRBV14 and TRBJ1-6; no firm D call. The length of the CDR3 is 14 residues. Germline V lookup: CDR1 SGHDN, CDR2 FVKESK. V lost 3 bases and J lost 10, with 13 bases in between. CDR3 in DNA: TGTGCCAGCAGCCAGGCCCGGGGATTGTCACCCCTCCACTTT. Translated: CASSQARGLSPLHF.